These 27 T cell receptor beta chains share one sample of origin, sequenced in a study of radiation and T cells in renal cell carcinoma. The time point was: blood 4 weeks post-SBRT, at nephrectomy. Documented treatment: 15 Gy SBRT to primary tumor, nephrectomy 4 weeks later. Repertoires were generated with immunoSEQ multiplex PCR, while TCRdb's copy carries only in-frame clones and drops some. The table includes roughly 100,000 clones, approximately 80% detected once. The material sequenced was blood, taken from a patient whose treatment included radiotherapy and nephrectomy. The receptors come from a man between 60 and 70 years old with renal cell carcinoma.

This sequence joins TRBV19 and TRBJ2-3; no clear D gene. This CDR3 is 15 amino acids long. V shed 5 bases and J shed 6 bases, with 18 bases lying between them. The germline V gene encodes CDR1 LNHDA and CDR2 SQIVND (reference sequence). CDR3 region: CASSRSGPLGDTQYF. The CDR3 region has the DNA TGTGCCAGTAGTCGCTCAGGCCCATTGGGGGATACGCAGTATTTT.

This chain connects TRBV2 to TRBJ2-7; 8 bases are shared with TRBD2. This CDR3 is built from 14 residues. Germline V gene data show CDR1 as SNHLY and CDR2 as FYNNEI. The J segment lost 7 bases and the V segment lost 4 bases, leaving 9 bases of the junction unmatched. CDR3 sequence: CASSGRLAGGEQYF. The CDR3 bases are TGTGCCAGCAGTGGGCGCCTAGCGGGTGGGGAGCAGTACTTC.

The rearrangement uses TRBV15 and TRBJ2-1; 8 nucleotides line up with TRBD2. CDR1 LNHNV and CDR2 YYDKDF come from the germline V gene (reference sequence). This CDR3 contains 15 residues. V was clipped by 6 bases and J by 2 bases; unmatched bases: 6. The CDR3 protein is CATRRAGGPYNEQFF. The CDR3 bases are TGTGCCACCAGGAGGGCGGGAGGCCCCTACAATGAGCAGTTCTTC.

The chain combines TRBV2 with TRBJ1-2; weak D call: TRBD1 (5 bases). The CDR3 contains 15 residues. Germline lookup yields CDR1 SNHLY and CDR2 FYNNEI. Between the trimmed V and J ends, which lost 7 bases and 6 bases, there was a span of 21 bases. The CDR3 DNA reads as TGTGCCAGCACCCCCCCACCAGCAGGGATCGATGGCTACACCTTC. Protein product: CASTPPPAGIDGYTF.

DNA of the CDR3: TGTGCCAGCAGCTTTTCGGCAGGGAGGACCGGGGAGCTGTTTTTT. It is translated as CASSFSAGRTGELFF. V and J are TRBV11-3 and TRBJ2-2; TRBD2 is a possible D gene (6 bases). Germline lookup yields CDR1 SGHNT and CDR2 YENEEA. Trimming left V 3 bases short and J 5 bases short, with 13 bases between. The CDR3 has 15 amino acids.

The chain uses TRBV11-1 and TRBJ2-1; 12 nucleotides agree with TRBD2. CDR1 is SGHAT and CDR2 is FQDESV in the germline V gene (reference sequence). The length of the CDR3 is 14 residues. With 5 bases clipped from V and 9 bases from J, the junction kept 5 bases outside the gene matches. The CDR3 DNA follows: TGTGCCAGCAGCCCGGGGACTAGCGGGCGTGAGCAGTTCTTC. Translating gives CASSPGTSGREQFF.

This chain joins TRBV19 and TRBJ1-5; D gene unclear. Germline CDR1 and CDR2: LNHDA and SQIVND (reference sequence). The CDR3 has 12 residues. Deletions cut 5 bases from V and 5 bases from J, with 7 bases between. The CDR3 DNA follows: TGTGCCAGTAGTTTTCTAGATCAGCCCCAGCATTTT. This gives the protein CASSFLDQPQHF.

This chain connects TRBV9 to TRBJ2-1; 13 bases agree with TRBD2. The V and J ends lost 4 bases and 5 bases, in that order; junction bases with no gene match: 6. The germline gives CDR1 SGDLS, CDR2 YYNGEE. This CDR3 is 16 amino acids long. CDR3 in amino acids: CASSTSGTSGNNEQFF. In DNA form, the CDR3 reads TGTGCCAGCAGCACATCCGGGACTAGCGGGAACAATGAGCAGTTCTTC.

CDR3 nucleotides: TGTGCCAGCAGCTCTGCGGGGGGCAGGGTCTACAATGAGCAGTTCTTC. Amino acids: CASSSAGGRVYNEQFF. The chain links TRBV7-9 to TRBJ2-1; 8 bases line up with TRBD2. V was pared by 4 bases and J by 3 bases, with 8 bases of the junction left unmatched. This CDR3 has 16 amino acids. Germline CDR1 reads SEHNR; CDR2 reads FQNEAQ (reference sequence).

CDR3 sequence (DNA): TGTGCCAGTAGTATGAGGGCTAGCGGCACAGATACGCAGTATTTT. Its protein is CASSMRASGTDTQYF. J is TRBJ2-3 and V is TRBV19; weak D call: TRBD2 (6 bases). Trimming cost V 3 bases and J 1 base, with 11 bases left between them. The CDR3 contains 15 residues. Germline CDR1 and CDR2: LNHDA and SQIVND (reference sequence).

J is TRBJ2-3 and V is TRBV18, with 8 bases identical to TRBD2. The junction had 7 bases not matched to a gene; V was cut back by 6 bases and J by 2 bases. The CDR3 has 15 amino acids. CDR1 KGHSH and CDR2 LQKENI come from the germline V gene. The CDR3: CASSPGGATTDTQYF. CDR3 in DNA: TGTGCCAGCTCGCCCGGGGGGGCGACCACAGATACGCAGTATTTT.

The V call is TRBV4-2, the J call TRBJ2-3, with D tentatively TRBD2 (6 bases). This CDR3 has 19 residues. The germline V gene encodes CDR1 LGHNA and CDR2 YNFKEQ. Trimming removed 0 bases from V and 0 bases from J, with 19 bases in between. CDR3 DNA: TGTGCCAGCAGCCAAGATCCGGCTGGGGGGTATACTAGCACAGATACGCAGTATTTT. Protein: CASSQDPAGGYTSTDTQYF.

The chain carries TRBV19 and TRBJ2-7, with 7 bases matching TRBD1. V trimming: 1 base; J trimming: 7 bases; junction bases outside the gene matches: 7. Germline V gene sequence: CDR1 LNHDA, CDR2 SQIVND (reference sequence). The CDR3 covers 14 residues. The CDR3 DNA sequence: TGTGCCAGTAGTATAGCCCCGGGACAGAGGGAGCAGTACTTC. Translation gives CASSIAPGQREQYF.

This clone was counted at least ten times. This sequence joins TRBV7-2 and TRBJ1-1; 7 bases line up with TRBD1. The trim removed 2 bases at V and 5 bases at J, leaving 2 bases unmatched. Germline V lookup: CDR1 SGHTA, CDR2 FQGNSA. CDR3 length equals 13 residues. The CDR3 DNA reads TGTGCCAGCAGCTTAAGACAGGGAACTGAAGCTTTCTTT. Protein: CASSLRQGTEAFF. Combining the CDR3 with reference TRBV7-2 and TRBJ1-1 gives the whole variable domain GAGVSQSPSNKVTEKGKDVELRCDPISGHTALYWYRQSLGQGLEFLIYFQGNSAPDKSGLPSDRFSAERTGGSVSTLTIQRTQQEDSAVYLCASSLRQGTEAFFGQGTRLTVV.

The chain uses TRBV7-6 and TRBJ2-2; 11 bases fit TRBD2. The V and J ends lost 7 bases and 6 bases, in that order; junction bases with no gene match: 1. Germline CDR1 reads SGHVS; CDR2 reads FNYEAQ. CDR3 length: 13 amino acids. CDR3 loop: CASNSGRAGELFF. The CDR3 DNA is TGTGCCAGCAATAGCGGGAGGGCCGGGGAGCTGTTTTTT.

The chain is built from TRBV6-1 and TRBJ2-3; D perhaps matches TRBD2 (5 bases). The CDR3 is 14 residues long. Germline V gives CDR1 MNHNS, CDR2 SASEGT. With 11 bases removed from V and 2 bases from J, the gap between germline ends came to 17 bases. This chain's CDR3 is CAARPGTNTDTQYF. CDR3 nucleotide sequence: TGTGCCGCACGACCGGGAACCAACACAGATACGCAGTATTTT.

This chain connects TRBV18 to TRBJ2-5, with 7 bases fitting TRBD2. The CDR3 loop spans 17 amino acids. The germline V gene encodes CDR1 KGHSH and CDR2 LQKENI. V trimming: 3 bases; J trimming: 5 bases; junction bases outside the gene matches: 15. CDR3 coding DNA: TGTGCCAGCTCACCTCGGGGGGAGAAAGGTGGATGGGAGACCCAGTACTTC. This codes for CASSPRGEKGGWETQYF. Based on the CDR3 plus reference TRBV18 and TRBJ2-5, the full variable domain is NAGVMQNPRHLVRRRGQEARLRCSPMKGHSHVYWYRQLPEEGLKFMVYLQKENIIDESGMPKERFSAEFPKEGPSILRIQQVVRGDSAAYFCASSPRGEKGGWETQYFGPGTRLLVL.

This clone occurred a few times. J is TRBJ1-1 and V is TRBV19; 10 nucleotides line up with TRBD1. The CDR3 runs to 13 residues. Trimming at V came to 11 bases and at J to 1 base, leaving 4 bases not matched to a gene. Germline CDR1 reads LNHDA; CDR2 reads SQIVND (reference sequence). As DNA, the CDR3 is TGTGCCGCTAGGACAGGGGGGAACACTGAAGCTTTCTTT. As protein: CAARTGGNTEAFF.

V and J are TRBV19 and TRBJ2-4; D gene ambiguous. The CDR3 length is 14 residues. Germline values: CDR1 LNHDA, CDR2 SQIVND (reference sequence). The ends were cut back, 0 bases at V and 4 bases at J, with 7 bases in the middle. The CDR3 loop reads CASSIDPSKNIQYF. In nucleotides, the CDR3 is TGTGCCAGTAGTATAGACCCGTCTAAAAACATTCAGTACTTC. The full variable domain, rest sourced from reference TRBV19 and TRBJ2-4, is DGGITQSPKYLFRKEGQNVTLSCEQNLNHDAMYWYRQDPGQGLRLIYYSQIVNDFQKGDIAEGYSVSREKKESFPLTVTSAQKNPTAFYLCASSIDPSKNIQYFGAGTRLSVL.

A note on this clone: A much larger clone is a single base away; this may be a read error. The gene calls are TRBV29-1 and TRBJ1-1; no reliable D call. This CDR3 contains 11 residues. Germline CDR1 is SQVTM and CDR2 is ANQGSEA. CDR3 sequence: CSVVAQVEVFF. CDR3 sequence (DNA): TGCAGCGTTGTCGCTCAGGTTGAAGTTTTCTTT. Based on the CDR3 plus reference TRBV29-1 and TRBJ1-1, the full variable domain is SAVISQKPSRDICQRGTSLTIQCQVDSQVTMMFWYRQQPGQSLTLIATANQGSEATYESGFVIDKFPISRPNLTFSTLTVSNMSPEDSSIYLCSVVAQVEVFFGQGTRLTVV.

The chain employs TRBV4-1 and TRBJ2-1, with TRBD1 matching 7 bases. After removal of 1 base from V and 10 bases from J, the junction contained 4 bases not matched to a gene. The germline gives CDR1 MGHRA, CDR2 YSYEKL. The CDR3 loop spans 13 amino acids. CDR3 nucleotide sequence: TGCGCCAGCAGCCAAGTGGGACAGAAAGAGCAGTTCTTC. Protein: CASSQVGQKEQFF.

The chain links TRBV4-2 to TRBJ2-7; TRBD2 matches 10 bases. J lost 4 bases, V lost 3 bases, and 9 bases had no gene match. CDR1 and CDR2 from the germline V gene are LGHNA and YNFKEQ. The CDR3 is 16 residues long. In nucleotides, the CDR3 is TGTGCCAGCAGCCATCAGAGCGGGAGGGGTGAGTACGAGCAGTACTTC. It codes for CASSHQSGRGEYEQYF.

The J gene is TRBJ2-7, the V gene TRBV6-5, with D unresolved. In germline, CDR1 is MNHEY, CDR2 SVGAGI. The CDR3 consists of 11 residues. V was shortened by 6 bases and J by 3 bases, with 6 bases between the two germline ends. Written as DNA, the CDR3 is TGTGCCAGCAGCATAAACTACGAGCAGTACTTC. This translates into CASSINYEQYF.

V gene TRBV11-2 combines with J gene TRBJ2-5, with TRBD1 as a possible D gene (6 bases). Germline-derived CDR1 and CDR2 are SGHAT and FQNNGV. The CDR3 runs to 14 residues. The ends were cut back, 5 bases at V and 3 bases at J, with 13 bases in the middle. DNA for the CDR3: TGTGCCAGCAGCCCCAGGGGATGGGAAGAGACCCAGTACTTC. The encoded protein is CASSPRGWEETQYF.

V and J are TRBV15 and TRBJ2-5; D possibly corresponds to TRBD2 (5 bases). The CDR3 sequence is 14 residues long. Germline loops: CDR1 LNHNV, CDR2 YYDKDF (reference sequence). V was clipped by 2 bases and J by 5 bases, with 12 bases between them. CDR3 nucleotides: TGTGCCACCAGCAGAAACCGGGGAGTTGAGACCCAGTACTTC. Its protein is CATSRNRGVETQYF.

The chain couples TRBV30 to TRBJ2-5; no clear D gene. Trimming cost V 3 bases and J 8 bases, with 19 bases left between them. The CDR3 loop spans 14 amino acids. Germline V lookup: CDR1 GTSNPN, CDR2 SVGIG (reference sequence). CDR3: CAWSPNGGKRTQYF. The CDR3 nucleotides read TGTGCCTGGAGCCCAAACGGTGGAAAGAGAACCCAGTACTTC.

The chain links TRBV9 to TRBJ2-7; TRBD2 aligns across 7 bases. J was trimmed by 7 bases and V by 0 bases; bases with no gene match: 10. The germline V gene encodes CDR1 SGDLS and CDR2 YYNGEE. CDR3 length equals 15 residues. The CDR3 DNA reads as TGTGCCAGCAGCGTAGGGCTAGCGGCGTCGGGGGAGCAGTACTTC. The encoded protein is CASSVGLAASGEQYF.